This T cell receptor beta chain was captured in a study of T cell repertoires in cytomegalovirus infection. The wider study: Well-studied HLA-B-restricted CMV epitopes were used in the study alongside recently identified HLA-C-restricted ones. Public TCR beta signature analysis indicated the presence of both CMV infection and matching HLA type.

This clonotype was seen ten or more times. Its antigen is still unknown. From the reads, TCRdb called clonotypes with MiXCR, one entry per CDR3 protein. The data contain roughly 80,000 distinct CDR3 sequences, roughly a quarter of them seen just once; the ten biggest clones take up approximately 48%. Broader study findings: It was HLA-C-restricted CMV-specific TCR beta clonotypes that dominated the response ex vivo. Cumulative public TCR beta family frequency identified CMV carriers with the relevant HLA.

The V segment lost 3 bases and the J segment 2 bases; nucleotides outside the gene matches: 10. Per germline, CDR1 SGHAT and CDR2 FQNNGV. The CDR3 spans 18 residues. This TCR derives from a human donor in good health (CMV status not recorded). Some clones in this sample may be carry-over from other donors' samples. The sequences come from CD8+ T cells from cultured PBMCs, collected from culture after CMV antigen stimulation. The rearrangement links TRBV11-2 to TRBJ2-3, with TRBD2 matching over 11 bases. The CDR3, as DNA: TGTGCCAGCAGCTTTACGACTAGCGGGGCGACCTTCACAGATACGCAGTATTTT. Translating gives CASSFTTSGATFTDTQYF.